This TCR beta chain derives from a study of cytomegalovirus exposure and HLA in healthy donors (dated by TCRdb to between 2016 and 2019). Broadly, across the study: An earlier analysis of around 600 of the donors reported approximately 270 Gb of sequence data and 117 million unique TCR beta sequences from about 179 million T cells. Among 398 genotyped donors of the cohort, an average of around 240,000 unique TCR beta nucleotide sequences were sequenced per donor, roughly 18% of them non-productive. A later analysis re-examined previously published TCR beta repertoires from more than 550 donors and added high-resolution HLA genotyping to investigate patterns of TCR occurrence. Typing coverage varied by locus: about 629-630 donors for A, B, C, DRB1 and DQB1; about 520 for DQA1; 606 for DPA1; fewer than 480 for DPB1. High-throughput TCR immunosequencing, statistical association of individual TCRs with disease status, and machine learning were combined to predict cytomegalovirus infection status. Roughly 300 gigabases of sequencing data and tens of millions of unique TCR sequences were included in an early release covering roughly 700 HLA-typed donors. A later genetic analysis used genome-wide SNP genotypes for 398 of the 666 donors, treating that subset as a discovery cohort. All discovery cohort repertoires had been generated using a single sequencing platform. The later analysis used no new phenotypic data to find candidate immune exposures, relying instead on TCR beta sequences and their occurrence across donors. The study profiled the T cell repertoires of around 700 subjects by immunosequencing and related them to cytomegalovirus serostatus. Among the approximately 420 genotyped donors, around 81% belonged to the genetic ancestry cluster associated with self-reported Caucasian donors. Along with the roughly 710-subject first cohort, a separate validation cohort of about 110 different subjects was used. HLA typing covered class I and class II loci at four-digit resolution. Because of strong linkage in the cohort, roughly five DR-DQ haplotypes were treated as single units for association and clustering. An earlier analysis of several hundred of the donors used high-throughput TCR beta sequencing to judge whether each TCR beta V gene segment behaved as functional or pseudogenic. The study aimed to test whether signatures of past pathogen exposure could be identified by cataloging public T cell receptors. Alongside the repertoire data, information on donor age, sex, ethnicity and CMV serostatus was compiled. The research as a whole found: Specific HLA alleles were associated with 16,951 TCR beta sequences at a false discovery rate of 0.05 in a later analysis. The 87-base-pair reads could not distinguish some IMGT-functional V segments, including TRBV6-2 and TRBV6-3, so those segments were excluded. The study gave a list of about 150 TCR beta chains associated with cytomegalovirus. A group of highly shared sequence variants was considered likely to be a technical artifact of the sequencing pipeline. In vitro tests confirmed that a few of the cytomegalovirus-associated TCR beta chains recognize cytomegalovirus antigens. Across donors, most TCR sequences were observed very rarely, whereas some public TCRs were present in many individuals. Presence/absence analyses assumed roughly uniform sequencing depth across donors, an assumption that may not hold. In a later analysis, several top co-occurrence clusters were reported to appear linked to parvovirus B19, influenza, CMV and Epstein-Barr virus. Broadly in line with IMGT annotations, most TCR beta V segments showed up in productive rearrangements about 87% or about 30% of the time in an earlier analysis of about 500 of the donors. In a later analysis, most CMV-associated TCR beta chains were found to appear HLA-restricted, with HLA associations seemingly driven largely by CMV exposure. In a later analysis, HLA-associated TCR beta chains were found to be more clonally expanded and to have lower generation probabilities than equally common non-associated chains. A later genetic analysis associated a missense DCLRE1C variant with V-gene and J-gene trimming of TCR beta chains, and an independent cohort replicated the association. The authors suggested that the approach could potentially be extended to other disease states and immunological phenotypes. Because some donors lacked HLA typing at each locus, the association tests relied only on the typed subset. In a later analysis, the rate of TCR association differed among HLA loci, with DRB1 alleles having the most associated TCRs and HLA-C alleles having the fewest. Linkage disequilibrium might explain the correlated functional status among segregating V segments, but an unknown experimental factor could not be excluded. The only immune exposure information available for the cohort was CMV serostatus. In a later genetic analysis, fewer N-insertions in productive TCRs were reported among donors in an Asian-associated ancestry cluster than the roughly 700-donor mean. Because counts were too low, more than 15 rarely observed V segments, including chromosome 9 orphons, were left out of the earlier analysis of about 500 of the donors. The cohort was sequenced for TCR beta chains only, and without alpha or paired-chain data the features that could be detected were limited. When HLA alleles, especially DR and DQ, strongly co-occurred, attributing TCR associations to individual alleles was difficult. The classifier was reported to diagnose cytomegalovirus status with high specificity and sensitivity in both the original cohort and the validation cohort. A further reported finding was that TCR beta sequences accurately predicted the HLA-A and HLA-B alleles for most subjects in the first cohort.

On this clone itself: The clone's antigen remains unknown. The record has no base qualities; no much larger clone is one base away.

Libraries were made using the immunoSEQ multiplex PCR assay. A mixture of 60 forward primers for TCR Vbeta segments and 13 reverse primers for TCR Jbeta segments was used in the multiplex PCR. A multiplex PCR assay on genomic DNA amplified the CDR3 region of rearranged TCR beta genes. The Illumina HiSeq System was used to sequence the amplified TCR beta libraries as 87-base-pair reads. Processing in the source paper ran as follows. Across the 640 or so repertoires, a later analysis counted around 80 million unique TCR beta chains, roughly 11 million of which were shared by at least two donors. A nearest-neighbor algorithm error-corrected the raw reads and collapsed the reads into unique sequences, merging closely related sequences to remove PCR and sequencing errors. To assign V, D and J gene segments, CDR3 sequences were aligned to IMGT reference sequences. For a sequence to be retained, a match of at least six nucleotides to both a V gene segment and a J gene segment was required. Rearrangements were called productive when the CDR3 lacked stop codons and stayed in frame with V and J; all others were non-productive. CDR3 was defined according to IMGT convention as the region running from the second conserved V-encoded cysteine to the conserved J-encoded phenylalanine. In an earlier analysis of 500 to 650 of the donors, sequences lacking an unambiguous match to a single V gene segment were excluded. In an earlier analysis of approximately 560 of the donors, a V segment was called functional when productive rearrangements were above 56.7%, and segregating when the standard deviation between donors exceeded 5%. A statistical classification framework was built for diagnosing cytomegalovirus status from the catalog of TCR beta chain sequences. In a later analysis, V and J genes were assigned by comparing TCR nucleotide sequences against IMGT/GENE-DB human TR gene sequences. In a later analysis, CDR3 sequences and most-parsimonious VDJ recombination scenarios were assigned using the TCRdist pipeline. In a later analysis, every TCR beta chain was defined by the combination of its CDR3 amino acid sequence and its V-gene family, and reads without a unique V-gene family were dropped. To address suspected cross-contamination and a sequencing artifact, a later analysis removed 550 to 750 highly shared, low-generation-probability nucleotide sequences. In a later analysis, a clonal expansion index was calculated for each public chain from normalized within-repertoire ranks of inferred template counts. Generation probabilities in a later analysis came from a VDJ recombination model fitted to out-of-frame rearrangements, and those results were checked against IGoR. Hypergeometric tests were used in a later analysis to score TCR-TCR, TCR-HLA and TCR-CMV co-occurrence, with a repertoire-size bias correction applied to the TCR pairs. A later analysis estimated false discovery rates by permuting HLA or CMV assignments 20 times. In a later analysis, co-occurring TCRs were grouped using DBSCAN, with TCRdist sequence similarity added in when clustering inside HLA-allele-positive subsets. For co-occurrence clustering, repertoires with fewer than 30,000 or more than 120,000 public chains were excluded, along with five repertoires with anomalous nucleotide sharing. TCRdb limited this immuneACCESS table to in-frame rearrangements with V and J called. A share of clones is missing; checked studies link under half to unresolved V genes, and the rest is unexplained. Clonal size and the V and J genes are those of that table, whereas D and trimming came from the DNA. This sample comprises about 150,000 clones, roughly 77% of them detected only once. The top ten clonotypes cover 3% to 4% of the sample.

The cohort comprised around 700 healthy bone marrow donors. Cohort members were all nominally healthy when sampled, although unrecorded immune exposures were likely present. CMV serostatus was recorded as positive for about 310 and negative for 352 of the 666 cohort members, whereas no CMV serostatus was recorded for the donor in question. A peripheral blood sample was provided by each donor, and peripheral blood mononuclear cells were used for TCR beta sequencing. The Qiagen DNeasy Blood Extraction Kit was used to extract genomic DNA from the blood cell samples. The CDR3 goes from the cysteine to the phenylalanine over 13 residues. Solely the CDR3 DNA is kept, with 39 bases framed from the first base. V is clipped by 3 bases and J by 6 bases, and the sequence between their germline boundaries is 9 bases long. CDR1 and CDR2, looked up from the germline V gene (reference sequence), are LNHDA and SQIVND.

The source material was PBMCs. The rearrangement combines TRBV19 with TRBJ1-5; tentative D gene TRBD1, with 5 bases matching. This TCR was sampled from a human donor in good health. The DNA sequence is as follows: TGTGCCAGTAGTATGGTGGGGGGTCAGCCCCAGCATTTT. This encodes CASSMVGGQPQHF. Where the CDR3 stops, the reference TRBV19 and TRBJ1-5 genes take over; the full variable domain is DGGITQSPKYLFRKEGQNVTLSCEQNLNHDAMYWYRQDPGQGLRLIYYSQIVNDFQKGDIAEGYSVSREKKESFPLTVTSAQKNPTAFYLCASSMVGGQPQHFGDGTRLSIL.